The clone carrying this T cell receptor beta chain was observed many times. Patients aged 18 to 65 had newly diagnosed hyperthyroidism that had lasted under 2 months. The PBMCs studied were ones that came from 10 ml fresh peripheral blood. The data are from a study of T cells in Graves' hyperthyroidism and ophthalmopathy. Study background: Before any treatment, at initial diagnosis, peripheral blood was collected.

The investigators amplified TCR beta CDR3 regions from RNA transcripts. TCR CDR3 underwent first-round RT-PCR with the HTBI primer set. TCRdb re-derived calls from the multiplex PCR reads in MiXCR, one entry per CDR3 protein. The repertoire holds a few hundred thousand distinct CDR3 sequences, with 15% to 17% as singletons. In germline, CDR1 is DFQATT, CDR2 SNEGSKA (reference sequence). This CDR3 contains 13 residues. The V and J ends lost 1 base and 3 bases respectively, with 7 bases between them. This TCR came from a woman in her 30s with Graves' hyperthyroidism. The V and J genes are TRBV20-1 and TRBJ1-5; no definite D call. Material: blood. This chain's CDR3 is CSARVTANQPQHF. DNA for the CDR3: TGCAGTGCTAGAGTTACAGCCAATCAGCCCCAGCATTTT.